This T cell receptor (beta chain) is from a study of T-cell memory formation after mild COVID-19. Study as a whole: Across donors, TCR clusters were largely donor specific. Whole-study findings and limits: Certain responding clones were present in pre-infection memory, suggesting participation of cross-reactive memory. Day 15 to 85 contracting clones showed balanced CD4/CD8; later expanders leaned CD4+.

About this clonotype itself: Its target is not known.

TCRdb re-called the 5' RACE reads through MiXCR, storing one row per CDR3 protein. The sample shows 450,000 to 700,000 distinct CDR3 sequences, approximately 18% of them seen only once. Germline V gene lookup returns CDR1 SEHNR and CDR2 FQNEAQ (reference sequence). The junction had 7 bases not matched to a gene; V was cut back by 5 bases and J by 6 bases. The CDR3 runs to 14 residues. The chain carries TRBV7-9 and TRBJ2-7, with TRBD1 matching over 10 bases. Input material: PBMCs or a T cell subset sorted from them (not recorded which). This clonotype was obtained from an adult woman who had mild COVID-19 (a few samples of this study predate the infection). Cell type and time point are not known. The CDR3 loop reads CASSVGTGEGEQYF. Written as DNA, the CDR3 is TGTGCCAGCAGCGTCGGGACAGGGGAAGGCGAGCAGTACTTC.